The clone carrying this T cell receptor beta chain turned up a few times. Antigen unknown. The length of the CDR3 is 13 residues. CDR1 is SQVTM, CDR2 ANQGSEA, per germline. Trimming pared 3 bases from V and 4 bases from J, leaving 10 bases between. Unique molecular identifiers featured in how the TCRbeta library was prepared. TCRdb processed the PCR reads anew with MiXCR; each CDR3 protein has one entry. This sample has about 470,000 distinct CDR3 sequences, with 43% found just once. The data were obtained in a study of T-cell reconstitution after alpha-beta-depleted transplantation in children. Study-level results: Newly generated T cells supplied most T-cell counts and diversity one year post-transplant.

This clonotype originated in a girl aged 2-9 years with aplastic anemia, due to receive a stem cell transplant. The chain combines TRBV29-1 with TRBJ1-3; no clear D gene. The sequencing used PBMCs, collected before TCRalphabeta/CD19-depleted stem cell transplant. Here the CDR3 DNA reads TGCAGCGTTGACGACCGTGGGGGAAACACCATATATTTT. Its translation is CSVDDRGGNTIYF.